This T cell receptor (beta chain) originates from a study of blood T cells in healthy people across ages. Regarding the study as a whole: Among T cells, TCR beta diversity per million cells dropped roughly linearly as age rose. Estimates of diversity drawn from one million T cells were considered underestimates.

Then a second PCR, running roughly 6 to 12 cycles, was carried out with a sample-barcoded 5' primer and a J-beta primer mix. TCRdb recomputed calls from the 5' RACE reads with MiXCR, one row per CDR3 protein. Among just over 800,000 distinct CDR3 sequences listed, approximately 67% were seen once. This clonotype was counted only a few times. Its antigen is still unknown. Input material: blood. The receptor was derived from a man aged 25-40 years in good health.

The CDR3 DNA sequence: TGCAGTGCCCGGACAGGGATGACTGGGGCCAACGTCCTGACTTTC. It yields the protein CSARTGMTGANVLTF. The chain couples TRBV20-1 to TRBJ2-6, with TRBD1 matching 8 bases. This CDR3 is built from 15 residues. Germline lookup yields CDR1 DFQATT and CDR2 SNEGSKA (reference sequence). Trimming at V came to 6 bases and at J to 2 bases, leaving 6 bases not matched to a gene.